A single sample gave rise to the 18 T cell receptor beta chains below, sequenced in a study of blood T cell repertoires in COVID-19. Profiled with immunoSEQ multiplex PCR; TCRdb holds only in-frame clones, not every one. This table holds fewer than 60,000 clones, 80% to 90% found once. Material for sequencing was peripheral blood. All receptors derive from a human donor with active COVID-19. The donor label of this sample is uncertain.

This clone was seen just once. The chain is built from TRBV19 and TRBJ1-1; 10 bases agree with TRBD1. V trimming: 3 bases; J trimming: 6 bases; junction bases outside the gene matches: 7. CDR1 LNHDA and CDR2 SQIVND come from the germline V gene (reference sequence). This CDR3 is built from 15 residues. Written as DNA, the CDR3 is TGTGCCAGTAGTATTGCTCGGACAGGGGGTCCTGAAGCTTTCTTT. Translated, it gives CASSIARTGGPEAFF.

This chain's CDR3 is CASSMSGRQGVDGYTF. CDR3 DNA sequence: TGTGCCAGTAGTATGTCGGGGAGACAGGGGGTAGATGGCTACACCTTC. The chain employs TRBV19 and TRBJ1-2; 9 positions match TRBD1. This CDR3 has 16 residues. Looked up from germline, CDR1 is LNHDA and CDR2 is SQIVND (reference sequence). Trimming removed 3 bases from V and 6 bases from J; junction bases left unmatched: 11.

The V gene is TRBV19, the J gene TRBJ1-4, with 7 bases that match TRBD1. With V trimmed by 6 bases and J by 1 base, 11 bases remained unmatched. CDR1 and CDR2 (germline): LNHDA, SQIVND (reference sequence). The CDR3 length is 17 residues. As DNA, the CDR3 is TGTGCCAGTAGCAATAAGGGGGCAAGGGGAACTAATGAAAAACTGTTTTTT. It is translated as CASSNKGARGTNEKLFF.

This chain uses TRBV7-9 with TRBJ2-3; perhaps TRBD1 as D (6 bases). Trimming took off 6 bases at V and 4 bases at J, with 20 bases between the two ends. The CDR3 loop spans 16 amino acids. The germline V gene has CDR1 SEHNR and CDR2 FQNEAQ (reference sequence). The CDR3 coding sequence is TGTGCCAGCAGGCCCGGACAGAGGAATAGCCCAGATACGCAGTATTTT. Translated: CASRPGQRNSPDTQYF.

This clone has only one observation. The V gene is TRBV27, the J gene TRBJ1-1; possible D gene TRBD1, 6 bases. Germline values: CDR1 MNHEY, CDR2 SMNVEV (reference sequence). Between the trimmed V and J ends, which lost 6 bases and 3 bases, there was a span of 17 bases. This CDR3 has 15 amino acids. CDR3 in DNA: TGTGCCAGCAGCAGGACAGTGTCAGCCGACACTGAAGCTTTCTTT. It yields the protein CASSRTVSADTEAFF.

V is TRBV5-1 and J is TRBJ2-7, with 7 bases aligning to TRBD1. Germline values: CDR1 SGHRS, CDR2 YFSETQ. The ends lost 4 bases at V and 3 bases at J; junction bases unmatched: 7. The CDR3 has 14 residues. CDR3 bases: TGCGCCAGCAGCCCGTCGGGACAGAGCTACGAGCAGTACTTC. Translated: CASSPSGQSYEQYF.

Only a few counts were recorded for this clone. V and J are TRBV5-1 and TRBJ2-7; tentatively, D is TRBD1 (6 bases). The germline V gene has CDR1 SGHRS and CDR2 YFSETQ. Trimming cost V 0 bases and J 0 bases, with 10 bases left between them. CDR3 length: 15 amino acids. The CDR3, as DNA: TGCGCCAGCAGCTTGGCCGGACAGATCTCCTACGAGCAGTACTTC. Protein product: CASSLAGQISYEQYF.

The chain joins TRBV7-2 to TRBJ2-7; 10 nucleotides align to TRBD1. The J segment lost 2 bases and the V segment lost 4 bases, leaving 2 bases of the junction unmatched. From germline, CDR1 is SGHTA and CDR2 FQGNSA. This CDR3 has 14 residues. As DNA, the CDR3 is TGTGCCAGCAGCTGGACAGGGGGAACCTACGAGCAGTACTTC. As protein: CASSWTGGTYEQYF.

The CDR3 nucleotides read TGTGCCAGCACCATAGGAGGGACGGACACTGAAGCTTTCTTT. Translation gives CASTIGGTDTEAFF. This chain uses TRBV11-2 with TRBJ1-1; possible D gene TRBD1, 5 bases. V lost 7 bases to trimming and J lost 3 bases, with 15 bases between them. The CDR3 contains 14 residues. Germline loops: CDR1 SGHAT, CDR2 FQNNGV.

The chain has TRBV5-8 and TRBJ1-2; 8 nucleotides agree with TRBD1. The CDR3 covers 13 residues. Germline-derived CDR1 and CDR2 are SGHTS and YDEGEE. J was trimmed by 5 bases and V by 7 bases; bases with no gene match: 7. The CDR3: CASGQGLNYGYTF. The CDR3 DNA is TGTGCCAGCGGACAGGGTCTTAATTATGGCTACACCTTC.

The gene calls are TRBV15 and TRBJ2-1; D might be TRBD1 (6 bases). This CDR3 has 14 residues. Per germline, CDR1 LNHNV and CDR2 YYDKDF (reference sequence). The V end lost 6 bases, the J end lost 7 bases, and 16 bases lay between the germline ends. DNA for the CDR3: TGTGCCACCAGAAAAACAGGGTCGGGGAATGAGCAGTTCTTC. As protein: CATRKTGSGNEQFF. The variable domain in full, completed from reference TRBV15 and TRBJ2-1, reads DAMVIQNPRYQVTQFGKPVTLSCSQTLNHNVMYWYQQKSSQAPKLLFHYYDKDFNNEADTPDNFQSRRPNTSFCFLDIRSPGLGDTAMYLCATRKTGSGNEQFFGPGTRLTVL.

This clone was seen only once. The chain is built from TRBV3-1 (or the pseudogene TRBV3-2) and TRBJ2-1; 7 nucleotides agree with TRBD1. Germline values: CDR1 LGHDT, CDR2 YNNKEL (reference sequence). The J segment lost 9 bases and the V segment lost 7 bases, leaving 12 bases of the junction unmatched. The CDR3 contains 14 residues. CDR3 coding DNA: TGTGCCAGCACCCCGGACAGGACGTTGAGTGAGCAGTTCTTC. As protein: CASTPDRTLSEQFF.

The chain couples TRBV28 to TRBJ1-5, with 9 bases identical to TRBD1. V was pared by 4 bases and J by 6 bases, with 4 bases of the junction left unmatched. Germline-derived CDR1 and CDR2 are MDHEN and SYDVKM. The length of the CDR3 is 14 residues. In DNA form, the CDR3 reads TGTGCCAGCAGTTATGACAGGGGGAGTCAGCCCCAGCATTTT. Protein sequence: CASSYDRGSQPQHF.

This clone was observed a handful of times. This sequence joins TRBV7-9 and TRBJ1-2; no clear D. There are 13 residues in the CDR3. The V and J ends lost 5 bases and 5 bases respectively, with 12 bases between them. The germline gives CDR1 SEHNR, CDR2 FQNEAQ (reference sequence). CDR3 residues: CASSAHLRYGYTF. As DNA, the CDR3 is TGTGCCAGCAGCGCCCACTTACGGTATGGCTACACCTTC. Full variable domain (remainder filled in from reference TRBV7-9 and TRBJ1-2): DTGVSQNPRHKITKRGQNVTFRCDPISEHNRLYWYRQTLGQGPEFLTYFQNEAQLEKSRLLSDRFSAERPKGSFSTLEIQRTEQGDSAMYLCASSAHLRYGYTFGSGTRLTVV.

The J gene is TRBJ1-2, the V gene TRBV5-6, with no clear D. CDR1 and CDR2 from the germline V gene are SGHDT and YYEEEE. V lost 2 bases and J lost 2, with 19 bases in between. The CDR3 totals 17 residues. DNA of the CDR3: TGTGCCAGCAGCTTAAGAGGAATCAAGCTTTTAAACTATGGCTACACCTTC. Its translation: CASSLRGIKLLNYGYTF.

The J gene is TRBJ1-2, the V gene TRBV15, with a possible D match to TRBD1 (5 bases). The CDR3 covers 14 residues. Deletions cut 0 bases from V and 7 bases from J, with 12 bases between. CDR1 LNHNV and CDR2 YYDKDF come from the germline V gene (reference sequence). CDR3 region: CATSREAGYGGYTF. As DNA, the CDR3 is TGTGCCACCAGCAGAGAAGCAGGGTATGGTGGCTACACCTTC.

The CDR3 nucleotides are TGTGCCAGCAGCTTTCTGGAGGGAGGCAATGAGCAGTTCTTC. Translated, it gives CASSFLEGGNEQFF. The V gene is TRBV5-6, the J gene TRBJ2-1, with a weak D call TRBD2 (6 bases). Germline V CDR1 and CDR2: SGHDT, YYEEEE. The CDR3 consists of 14 residues. Between the trimmed V and J ends, which lost 2 bases and 6 bases, there was a span of 12 bases.

With regard to this clone: Different DNA sequences within this sample yield the same CDR3. The chain uses TRBV7-9 and TRBJ1-4, with a weak D call TRBD1 (5 bases). There are 14 residues in the CDR3. The V gene lost 2 bases and the J gene lost 5 bases, with 9 bases spanning the gap. Germline CDR1 reads SEHNR; CDR2 reads FQNEAQ (reference sequence). Here the CDR3 DNA reads TGTGCCAGCAGCTTACGTCAGGGAAATGAAAAACTGTTTTTT. Encoded protein: CASSLRQGNEKLFF.